These T cell receptor beta chains were read from a single sample in a study of shared clonotypes between healthy human individuals. Profiling relied on immunoSEQ multiplex PCR, and the TCRdb table lists in-frame clones only, not all of them. Of roughly 2.1 million clones detected, about 92% appear once; the ten largest clones hold more than 1.5%. The sequencing input was naive CD8+ T cells from PBMCs. These receptors were obtained from a man aged 18 to 29 in good health. Some clones in this sample may be carry-over from other donors' samples. Each CDR3 is given with its conserved first and last residue. Fields, in order: clone size, J gene, V gene, D gene, CDR3 protein, CDR3 DNA. A D gene is named only where the DNA matches it firmly. Expanded clones are given a class, and other clones once, few, many or no size at all.

.	TRBJ2-4	TRBV6-1	.	CASSESRQGSILGTKNIQYF	TGTGCCAGCAGTGAATCTAGGCAGGGCTCAATATTGGGGACCAAAAACATTCAGTACTTC
few	TRBJ1-5	TRBV7-8	.	CASSPTGGRPYSNQPQHF	TGTGCCAGCAGCCCGACCGGGGGCAGACCCTATAGCAATCAGCCCCAGCATTTT
.	TRBJ2-1	TRBV29-1	TRBD2	CSGRGTSHEQFF	TGCAGCGGTAGGGGGACTAGTCATGAGCAGTTCTTC
.	TRBJ2-1	TRBV19	.	CASSSPGWGADEQFF	TGTGCCAGTAGTAGCCCTGGTTGGGGGGCCGATGAGCAGTTCTTC
once	TRBJ2-6	TRBV7-9	TRBD1	CASSSTRTGGAGANVLTF	TGTGCCAGCAGTTCTACTCGGACAGGGGGCGCTGGGGCCAACGTCCTGACTTTC
.	TRBJ2-5	TRBV27	.	CASRPRGGETQYF	TGTGCCAGCAGACCAAGAGGGGGAGAGACCCAGTACTTC
.	TRBJ2-1	TRBV5-6	.	CASSSGVSAYEQFF	TGTGCCAGCAGCTCGGGGGTTAGTGCGTATGAGCAGTTCTTC
.	TRBJ2-7	TRBV6-1	.	CASSEDRTGYEQYF	TGTGCCAGCAGTGAAGACAGGACCGGCTACGAGCAGTACTTC
.	TRBJ2-3	TRBV27	.	CASRHPPGQGSTDTQYF	TGTGCCAGCAGGCACCCGCCGGGGCAGGGAAGCACAGATACGCAGTATTTT
.	TRBJ2-3	TRBV7-9	.	CASSYRHSTDTQYF	TGTGCCAGCAGCTATCGACATAGCACAGATACGCAGTATTTT
.	TRBJ2-7	TRBV7-6	.	CASSPGGEATRRYF	TGTGCCAGCAGCCCAGGGGGGGAGGCCACCCGTAGGTACTTC
.	TRBJ1-1	TRBV11-2	TRBD1	CASSAGDRGSTEAFF	TGTGCCAGCAGCGCCGGTGACAGGGGGTCTACTGAAGCTTTCTTT
.	TRBJ2-5	TRBV27	TRBD2	CASSFRLAGGPGETQYF	TGTGCCAGCAGTTTCCGGCTAGCGGGAGGGCCAGGAGAGACCCAGTACTTC
.	TRBJ2-2	TRBV9	TRBD2	CASSMSRTSSRTGELFF	TGTGCCAGCAGCATGTCAAGGACTAGCTCCCGAACCGGGGAGCTGTTTTTT
.	TRBJ2-7	TRBV6-1	.	CASSEVNRVYEQYF	TGTGCCAGCAGTGAAGTTAACAGGGTCTACGAGCAGTACTTC
few	TRBJ1-1	TRBV10-1	.	CASSEGRLMNTEAFF	TGCGCCAGCAGTGAGGGCCGGCTAATGAACACTGAAGCTTTCTTT
.	TRBJ2-1	TRBV28	.	CASREGIRQFF	TGTGCCAGCAGGGAGGGGATAAGGCAGTTCTTC
.	TRBJ2-3	TRBV9	TRBD2	CASSTRGELAGGLDTQYF	TGTGCCAGCAGCACTCGGGGGGAACTAGCGGGAGGGTTAGATACGCAGTATTTT
once	TRBJ2-2	TRBV5-4	TRBD2	CASSFPLAGSRKTGELFF	TGTGCCAGCAGCTTCCCACTAGCGGGGTCACGAAAAACCGGGGAGCTGTTTTTT
.	TRBJ1-4	TRBV27	TRBD1	CASSSQGVTNEKLFF	TGTGCCAGCAGTTCCCAGGGGGTAACTAATGAAAAACTGTTTTTT
.	TRBJ2-7	TRBV5-1	TRBD1	CASSLGRDRGSYEQYF	TGCGCCAGCAGCTTGGGTCGGGACAGGGGATCCTACGAGCAGTACTTC
.	TRBJ2-1	TRBV4-1	.	CASSQVARGVQSNEQFF	TGCGCCAGCAGCCAAGTTGCCAGGGGGGTTCAGTCGAATGAGCAGTTCTTC
.	TRBJ1-2	TRBV27	TRBD1	CASSLIGTGYGHTF	TGTGCCAGCAGTTTAATTGGGACAGGGTATGGCCACACCTTC
.	TRBJ2-1	TRBV7-6	.	CASSFLQTPYNEQFF	TGTGCCAGCAGCTTTCTTCAGACCCCTTACAATGAGCAGTTCTTC
.	TRBJ2-7	TRBV7-2	TRBD2	CASSLALTSGRNLQYF	TGTGCCAGCAGCTTAGCCCTGACTAGCGGGAGAAACTTGCAGTACTTC
once	TRBJ1-4	TRBV7-9	TRBD1	CASSLDPFYRGENEKLFF	TGTGCCAGCAGCTTAGATCCCTTTTACAGGGGCGAAAATGAAAAACTGTTTTTT
.	TRBJ2-2	TRBV9	.	CASSVGKPTGELFF	TGTGCCAGCAGCGTGGGCAAACCCACCGGGGAGCTGTTTTTT
.	TRBJ2-6	TRBV2	.	CASSLEIPYSGANVLTF	TGTGCCAGCAGCTTAGAGATTCCATACTCTGGGGCCAACGTCCTGACTTTC
.	TRBJ2-1	TRBV27	TRBD2	CASTWEGGVNEQFF	TGTGCCAGCACGTGGGAGGGTGGGGTAAATGAGCAGTTCTTC
.	TRBJ2-7	TRBV4-3	TRBD1	CASSQDRTGSSYEQYF	TGCGCCAGCAGCCAAGATAGGACAGGGAGCTCCTACGAGCAGTACTTC
.	TRBJ2-1	TRBV19	.	CASSIWGSSYNEQFF	TGTGCCAGTAGTATATGGGGAAGCTCCTACAATGAGCAGTTCTTC
.	TRBJ1-1	TRBV7-9	TRBD1	CASTEDGTGNTEAFF	TGTGCCAGCACCGAAGATGGGACAGGGAACACTGAAGCTTTCTTT
.	TRBJ2-2	TRBV5-1	.	CASSSHIVRRELFF	TGCGCCAGCAGCTCCCACATCGTTAGAAGGGAGCTGTTTTTT
once	TRBJ2-3	TRBV11-2	.	CASSLVLGAEVPDTQYF	TGTGCCAGCAGCTTAGTCCTGGGGGCTGAGGTCCCAGATACGCAGTATTTT
.	TRBJ1-1	TRBV13	.	CASSLRGEGEAFF	TGTGCCAGCAGCTTACGAGGGGAGGGTGAAGCTTTCTTT
.	TRBJ2-2	TRBV30	.	CAWSLDPGWTGELFF	TGTGCCTGGAGCCTCGATCCCGGGTGGACCGGGGAGCTGTTTTTT
.	TRBJ2-7	TRBV27	.	CASISGYEQYF	TGTGCCAGCATCAGCGGCTACGAGCAGTACTTC
.	TRBJ2-7	TRBV13	.	CASSLDPSLGEQYF	TGTGCCAGCAGCTTAGACCCCAGCCTAGGGGAGCAGTACTTC
.	TRBJ1-1	TRBV19	.	CASSIYGGMNTEAFF	TGTGCCAGTAGTATATATGGGGGCATGAACACTGAAGCTTTCTTT
.	TRBJ2-3	TRBV11-2	TRBD2	CASSLASGRIADTQYF	TGTGCCAGCAGCTTAGCTAGCGGGAGGATCGCAGATACGCAGTATTTT
few	TRBJ1-5	TRBV10-1	.	CASRPPGHGPYQPQHF	TGCGCCAGCAGACCCCCGGGACATGGCCCTTATCAGCCCCAGCATTTT
.	TRBJ2-7	TRBV29-1	.	CSVEDGSSYEQYF	TGCAGCGTTGAAGATGGGAGCTCCTACGAGCAGTACTTC
once	TRBJ1-1	TRBV5-1	TRBD1	CASSSAGGANTEAFF	TGCGCCAGCAGCTCCGCAGGGGGCGCGAACACTGAAGCTTTCTTT
.	TRBJ2-3	TRBV7-3	TRBD2	CASSAGLAVADTQYF	TGTGCCAGCAGCGCGGGACTAGCGGTAGCAGATACGCAGTATTTT
.	TRBJ2-3	TRBV27	.	CASSFGPVTDTQYF	TGTGCCAGCAGTTTCGGACCCGTCACAGATACGCAGTATTTT
.	TRBJ1-5	TRBV9	.	CASSETQAANQPQHF	TGTGCCAGCAGCGAAACTCAGGCCGCCAATCAGCCCCAGCATTTT
.	TRBJ1-1	TRBV9	.	CASSGAGAKVVNTEAFF	TGTGCCAGCAGCGGGGCCGGGGCCAAGGTTGTGAACACTGAAGCTTTCTTT
.	TRBJ1-5	TRBV5-1	.	CASSTGWGRDQPQHF	TGCGCCAGCAGCACCGGGTGGGGGCGCGATCAGCCCCAGCATTTT
.	TRBJ2-4	TRBV27	TRBD1	CASSTPGGNIQYF	TGTGCCAGCAGTACCCCAGGGGGCAACATTCAGTACTTC
.	TRBJ2-1	TRBV15	.	CATSRDSVLELLDEQFF	TGTGCCACCAGCAGAGATTCCGTCCTAGAGTTACTAGATGAGCAGTTCTTC
.	TRBJ1-1	TRBV19	.	CASRTSTLNTEAFF	TGTGCCAGTAGGACATCCACCTTGAACACTGAAGCTTTCTTT
.	TRBJ2-7	TRBV25-1	.	CASSETGGENEQYF	TGTGCCAGCAGTGAAACTGGGGGCGAGAACGAGCAGTACTTC
.	TRBJ1-3	TRBV7-3	.	CASSSTLGPGNTIYF	TGTGCCAGCAGCTCGACCCTTGGACCTGGAAACACCATATATTTT
once	TRBJ2-1	TRBV11-2	.	CASSLLLYNEQFF	TGTGCCAGCAGCTTATTACTCTACAATGAGCAGTTCTTC
.	TRBJ2-7	TRBV6-1	.	CASGTLADSYEQYF	TGTGCCAGCGGAACTCTAGCAGATTCCTACGAGCAGTACTTC
.	TRBJ2-1	TRBV10-3	TRBD2	CAISEFLAGRRFF	TGTGCCATCAGTGAGTTCCTAGCGGGGCGGCGGTTCTTC
.	TRBJ2-5	TRBV7-9	.	CASSLYQETQYF	TGTGCCAGCAGCCTATACCAAGAGACCCAGTACTTC
few	TRBJ2-7	TRBV11-2	.	CASSLASSYEQYF	TGTGCCAGCAGCTTAGCCAGCTCCTACGAGCAGTACTTC
.	TRBJ1-1	TRBV7-9	.	CASSLEEGRNTEAFF	TGTGCCAGCAGCTTAGAAGAGGGTCGGAATACTGAAGCTTTCTTT